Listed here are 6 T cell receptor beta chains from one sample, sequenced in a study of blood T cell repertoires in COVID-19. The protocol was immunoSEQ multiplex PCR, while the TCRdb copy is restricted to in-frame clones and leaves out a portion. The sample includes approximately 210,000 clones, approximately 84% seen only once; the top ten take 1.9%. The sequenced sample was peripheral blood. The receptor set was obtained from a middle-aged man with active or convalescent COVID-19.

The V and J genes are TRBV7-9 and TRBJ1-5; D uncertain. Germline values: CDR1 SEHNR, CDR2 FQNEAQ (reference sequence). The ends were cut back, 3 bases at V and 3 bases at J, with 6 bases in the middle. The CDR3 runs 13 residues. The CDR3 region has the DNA TGTGCCAGCAGCTTTAATCTCAATCAGCCCCAGCATTTT. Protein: CASSFNLNQPQHF.

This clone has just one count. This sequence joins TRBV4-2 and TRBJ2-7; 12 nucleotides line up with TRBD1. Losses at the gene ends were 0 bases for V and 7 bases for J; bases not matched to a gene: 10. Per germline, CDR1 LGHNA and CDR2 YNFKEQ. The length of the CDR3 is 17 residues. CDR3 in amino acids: CASSQEMAGQGAGEQYF. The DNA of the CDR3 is TGTGCCAGCAGCCAAGAAATGGCGGGACAGGGGGCCGGAGAGCAGTACTTC.

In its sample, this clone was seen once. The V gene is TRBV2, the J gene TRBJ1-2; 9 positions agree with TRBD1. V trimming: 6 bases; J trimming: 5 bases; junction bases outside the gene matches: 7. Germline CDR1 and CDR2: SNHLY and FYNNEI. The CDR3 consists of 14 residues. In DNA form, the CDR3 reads TGTGCCAGCAGCCCCGGACAGGGGAGGTATGGCTACACCTTC. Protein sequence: CASSPGQGRYGYTF.

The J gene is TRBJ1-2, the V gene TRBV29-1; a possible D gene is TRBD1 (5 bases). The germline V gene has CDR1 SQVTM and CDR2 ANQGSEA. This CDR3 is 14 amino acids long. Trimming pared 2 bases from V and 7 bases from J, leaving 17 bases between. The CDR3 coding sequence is TGCAGCGTTGAAACTCCGACAGAGTCTGGTGGCTACACCTTC. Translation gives CSVETPTESGGYTF.

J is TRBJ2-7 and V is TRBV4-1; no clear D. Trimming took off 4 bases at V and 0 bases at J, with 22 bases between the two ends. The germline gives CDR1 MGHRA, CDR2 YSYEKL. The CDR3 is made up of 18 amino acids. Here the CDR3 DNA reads TGCGCCAGCAGCCGTCTTCCCCCCCCGGGTCTGAGCTCCTACGAGCAGTACTTC. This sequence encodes CASSRLPPPGLSSYEQYF.

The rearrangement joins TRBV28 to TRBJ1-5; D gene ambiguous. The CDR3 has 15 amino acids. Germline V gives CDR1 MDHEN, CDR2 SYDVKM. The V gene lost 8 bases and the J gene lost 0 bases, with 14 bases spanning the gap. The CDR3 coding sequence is TGTGCCAGCTCTGGTCAGCACTATAGCAATCAGCCCCAGCATTTT. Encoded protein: CASSGQHYSNQPQHF. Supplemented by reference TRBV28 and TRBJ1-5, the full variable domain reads DVKVTQSSRYLVKRTGEKVFLECVQDMDHENMFWYRQDPGLGLRLIYFSYDVKMKEKGDIPEGYSVSREKKERFSLILESASTNQTSMYLCASSGQHYSNQPQHFGDGTRLSIL.